This T cell receptor (beta chain) came from a study of blood T cell repertoires in COVID-19. Study summary: From the United States, Italy and Spain came samples of acute and convalescent COVID-19. Sample material is recorded as cDNA or gDNA derived from T cells, B-cell-depleted T cells, or PBMCs.

Authors' processing steps: By means of reference gene primer amplification, nucleated cell counts were estimated. Data came from immunoSEQ multiplex PCR; TCRdb stores just in-frame clones and leaves some out. V, J and clone size derive from that table, while D and trimming were established from the DNA sequence. Counted here are hundreds of thousands of clones, just over 85% occurring once; the ten biggest clones make up about 1.5%. This CDR3 is built from 14 residues. Trimming cost V 6 bases and J 0 bases; bases outside gene matches: 4. Germline V gene lookup returns CDR1 MNHEY and CDR2 SVGAGI. This receptor was taken from a young woman with active or convalescent COVID-19. The gene calls are TRBV6-5 and TRBJ2-7, with 8 bases lining up with TRBD1. The sample taken for sequencing was peripheral blood. CDR3 amino acids: CASRRGQASYEQYF. The CDR3 nucleotides are TGTGCCAGCAGGCGGGGACAGGCCTCCTACGAGCAGTACTTC.